The T cell receptor (beta chain) under discussion was sequenced for a study of metastatic and nonmetastatic thyroid tumors. The overall study: Repertoires from blood and tumor or nodule tissue of malignant and benign thyroid patients were compared.

Until they underwent thyroid surgery, no patient had received any treatment. Regarding the study as a whole: For both blood and tumor, malignant thyroid tumors reportedly showed significantly higher TCR beta diversity than benign nodules did.

This clone was seen many times. Its antigen is undetermined. Authors' data handling: Clinicopathological groups of papillary thyroid cancer showed CDR3 differences that were used to build a distant-metastasis classifier. TCRdb re-called the PCR reads via MiXCR. The V and J calls, along with clone size, are taken from TCRdb and not from the paper's own processing. Seen here are 30,000 to 35,000 clones, 20% to 25% observed once, and the top ten hold less than 4%. The sample taken for sequencing was tumor tissue. This TCR came from a male donor with papillary thyroid cancer or a benign thyroid nodule (not recorded which). Some clones in this sample may be carry-over from other donors' samples.

The CDR3 is CASSGTSGSGRLAGELFF. CDR3 DNA sequence: TGTGCCAGCTCCGGGACTAGCGGGAGTGGTCGTCTTGCCGGGGAGCTGTTTTTT. The chain uses TRBV2 and TRBJ2-2; 14 nucleotides match TRBD2. Trimming cost V 8 bases and J 6 bases; bases outside gene matches: 14. Germline values: CDR1 SNHLY, CDR2 FYNNEI. This CDR3 contains 18 residues.